A selection of T cell receptor beta chains follows, all from one sample in a study of Graves' ophthalmopathy and Graves' hyperthyroidism. One entry per CDR3 protein results from TCRdb running MiXCR on the multiplex PCR reads. This table has about 620,000 distinct CDR3 sequences, approximately 22% appearing once. The sample comprised peripheral blood. The receptors stem from a woman in her late teens or twenties with stable Graves' hyperthyroidism. Some clones in this sample may be carry-over from other donors' samples. Both conserved end residues are part of each CDR3. A D gene is named only where the DNA matches it firmly. Some rows have no size entry. The others give once, few or many, or a class for an expanded clone.

V gene	D gene	clone size	J gene	CDR3 protein
TRBV12-3/TRBV12-4	NA	many	TRBJ1-6	CASSLVSDSPLHF
TRBV12-3/TRBV12-4	NA	NA	TRBJ2-4	CASRPSETAAWAKNIQYF
TRBV28	TRBD1	many	TRBJ1-6	CASTLDRGTSGSPLHF
TRBV5-1	TRBD2	many	TRBJ2-7	CASSLDGTSGDEQYF
TRBV12-3/TRBV12-4	TRBD2	many	TRBJ2-4	CASSYLLAGLAKNIQYF
TRBV12-3/TRBV12-4	NA	many	TRBJ2-6	CASQVGANVLTF
TRBV10-3	NA	many	TRBJ2-7	CAISGDEGDEQYF
TRBV12-3/TRBV12-4	NA	many	TRBJ1-1	CASTSFDGGFMNTEAFF
TRBV29-1	TRBD1	NA	TRBJ2-7	CSVEDPMAGGSYEQYF
TRBV6-1	TRBD2	few	TRBJ2-2	CASAASGFRKTTGELFF
TRBV30	NA	few	TRBJ1-2	CAWSGGSFYGYTF
TRBV29-1	NA	many	TRBJ1-1	CSGSRDIGTTEAFF
TRBV7-3	NA	NA	TRBJ1-6	CASSSTTMENSPLHF
TRBV20-1	NA	many	TRBJ2-5	CSARDVGRQETQYF
TRBV24-1	NA	many	TRBJ2-5	CATSESTGGEETQYF
TRBV20-1	TRBD1	many	TRBJ1-1	CSTPDRTTEAFF
TRBV18	NA	NA	TRBJ2-7	CASSLGGITTYEQYF
TRBV10-3	NA	many	TRBJ1-2	CASLGEGRSSGYTF
TRBV12-3/TRBV12-4	NA	many	TRBJ2-2	CANSFGGLGTGELFF
TRBV11-3	NA	NA	TRBJ2-7	CASSITGPYEQYF
TRBV6-1	NA	NA	TRBJ1-6	CAGSYPTPPLHF
TRBV6-1	TRBD1	NA	TRBJ2-5	CACAGQGGQTQYF
TRBV12-3/TRBV12-4	TRBD2	many	TRBJ2-7	CASSPGGLYEQYF
TRBV25-1	NA	NA	TRBJ2-7	CASSEVGHRTNSWDEQYF
TRBV4-1	TRBD2	NA	TRBJ2-2	CASKTSTLAGGPSGELFF
TRBV7-6	NA	many	TRBJ2-5	CASSLQLAPNQETQYF
TRBV29-1	NA	NA	TRBJ2-5	CSVDGGVEETQYF
TRBV6-1	NA	NA	TRBJ1-1	CASSRGVTSTEAFF
TRBV6-1	NA	NA	TRBJ2-4	CASSPAAGTLAKNIKYF
TRBV7-2	NA	few	TRBJ1-5	CASSLIGDQPQHF
TRBV28	NA	many	TRBJ1-1	CASSRNRDAFF
TRBV5-1	NA	NA	TRBJ2-7	CASSGGSAYEQYF
TRBV10-2	TRBD1	few	TRBJ2-5	CASSEKGTGVTETQYF
TRBV20-1	NA	many	TRBJ1-1	CSARQGGTEAFF
TRBV18	NA	few	TRBJ1-2	CASSPRWADGYTF